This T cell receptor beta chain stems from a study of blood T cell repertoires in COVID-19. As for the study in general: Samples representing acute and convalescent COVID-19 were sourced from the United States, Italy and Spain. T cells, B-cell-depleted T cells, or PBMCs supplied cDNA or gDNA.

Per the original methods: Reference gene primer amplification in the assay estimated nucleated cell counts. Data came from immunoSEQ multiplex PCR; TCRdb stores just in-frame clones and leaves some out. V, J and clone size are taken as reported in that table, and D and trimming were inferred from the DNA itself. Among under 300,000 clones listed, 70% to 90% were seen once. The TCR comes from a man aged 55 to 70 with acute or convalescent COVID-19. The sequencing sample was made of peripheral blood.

CDR3 coding DNA: TGTGCCAGCAGCCAAGTCAGCAGGGCTTCTGGAAACACCATATATTTT. Amino acid sequence: CASSQVSRASGNTIYF. V usage is TRBV4-2 and J usage is TRBJ1-3, with D maybe TRBD1 (5 bases). Germline assignment: CDR1 LGHNA and CDR2 YNFKEQ. V was cut by 1 base and J by 1 base, with 11 bases left in between. The CDR3 runs to 16 residues.